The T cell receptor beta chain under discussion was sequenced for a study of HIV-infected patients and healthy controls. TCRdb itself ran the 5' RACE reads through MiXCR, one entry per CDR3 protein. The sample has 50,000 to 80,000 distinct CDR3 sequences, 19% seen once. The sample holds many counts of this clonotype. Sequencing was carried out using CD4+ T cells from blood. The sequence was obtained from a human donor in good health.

Here the CDR3 DNA reads TGCAGTGCCACGGACCCTGCCGGTAACGAGCAGTACTTC. Its protein product is CSATDPAGNEQYF. The genes are TRBV20-1 and TRBJ2-7; D call uncertain. V shed 6 bases and J shed 5 bases, with 17 bases lying between them. Per germline, CDR1 DFQATT and CDR2 SNEGSKA (reference sequence). The CDR3 consists of 13 residues.